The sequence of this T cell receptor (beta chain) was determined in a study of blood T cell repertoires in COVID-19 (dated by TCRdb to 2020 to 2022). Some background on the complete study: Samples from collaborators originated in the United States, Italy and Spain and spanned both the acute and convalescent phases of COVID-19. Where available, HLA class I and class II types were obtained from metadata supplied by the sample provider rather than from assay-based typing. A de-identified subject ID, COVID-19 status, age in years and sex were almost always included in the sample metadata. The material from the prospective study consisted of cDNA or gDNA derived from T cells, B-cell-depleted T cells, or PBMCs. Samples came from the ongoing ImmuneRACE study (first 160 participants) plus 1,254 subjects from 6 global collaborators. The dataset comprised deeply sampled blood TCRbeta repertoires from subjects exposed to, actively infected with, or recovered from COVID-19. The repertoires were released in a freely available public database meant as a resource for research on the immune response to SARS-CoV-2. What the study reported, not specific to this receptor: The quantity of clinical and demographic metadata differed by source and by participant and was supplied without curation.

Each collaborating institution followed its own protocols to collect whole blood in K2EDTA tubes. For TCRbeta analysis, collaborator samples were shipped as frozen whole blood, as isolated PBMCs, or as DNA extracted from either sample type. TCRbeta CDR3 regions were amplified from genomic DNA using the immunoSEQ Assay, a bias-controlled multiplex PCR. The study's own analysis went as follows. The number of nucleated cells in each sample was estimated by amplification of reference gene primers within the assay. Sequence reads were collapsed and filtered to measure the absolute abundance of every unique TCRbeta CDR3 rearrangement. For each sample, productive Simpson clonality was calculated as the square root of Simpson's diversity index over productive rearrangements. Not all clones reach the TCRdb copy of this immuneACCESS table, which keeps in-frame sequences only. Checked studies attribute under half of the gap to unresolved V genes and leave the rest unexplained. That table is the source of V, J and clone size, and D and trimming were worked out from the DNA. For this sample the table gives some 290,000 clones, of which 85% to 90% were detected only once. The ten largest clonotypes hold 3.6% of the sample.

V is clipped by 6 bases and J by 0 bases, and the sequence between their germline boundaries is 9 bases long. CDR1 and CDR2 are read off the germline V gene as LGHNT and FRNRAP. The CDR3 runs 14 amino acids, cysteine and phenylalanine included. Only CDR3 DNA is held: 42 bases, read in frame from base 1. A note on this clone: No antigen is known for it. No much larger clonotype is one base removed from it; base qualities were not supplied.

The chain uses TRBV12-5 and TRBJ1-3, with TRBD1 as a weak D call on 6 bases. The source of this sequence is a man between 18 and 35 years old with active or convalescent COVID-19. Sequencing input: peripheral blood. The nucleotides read TGTGCTAGTGGCCGAGGGGGCTCTGGAAACACCATATATTTT. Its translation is CASGRGGSGNTIYF.